This T cell receptor (beta chain) was captured in a study of T cell repertoires in ileal Crohn's disease. At the level of the study: Every patient was operated on for stricturing (roughly 61%) or penetrating (approximately 40%) complications.

The table came from immunoSEQ multiplex PCR; TCRdb's copy has only in-frame clones and leaves some out. The table has about 5,500 clones, about 80% seen once; the top ten hold around two fifths. Study observations and caveats: Mucosal expansions were suggested to be mainly CD8 T cells.

V lost 3 bases and J lost 8; bases outside the gene matches: 13. The CDR3 loop spans 17 amino acids. Germline V gene lookup returns CDR1 SGHVS and CDR2 FQNEAQ. Time point indicated: inflamed ileum from the surgical specimen. Patients were adults with ileal or ileocolonic Crohn's disease needing resection. This clone was seen once. Antigen unknown. This receptor was taken from an adult with Crohn's disease. Material: ileal tissue. The chain uses TRBV7-8 and TRBJ1-2, with 12 bases fitting TRBD1. The DNA of the CDR3 is TGTGCCAGCAGCTTGGCAGAGGCGGGACAGGGGGCGCACGGCTACACCTTC. Its translation: CASSLAEAGQGAHGYTF.